Reported below is one TCR beta chain. Produced via immunoSEQ multiplex PCR; TCRdb's table is partial and in-frame only. Seen here are about 980,000 clones, approximately 80% observed once, and the top ten hold around 1.5%. The record originates from a study of shared clonotypes between healthy human individuals. This receptor was obtained from a man between 18 and 29 years old in good health. Sequencing input: memory CD4+ T cells sorted from blood. Sample subset: CD45RA-negative fraction.

CDR3 nucleotides: TGTGCCAGCAGCGTAGGGGCTGGGGCGGTTGGAGAAGCCCAGCATTTT. It yields the protein CASSVGAGAVGEAQHF. The chain carries TRBV9 and TRBJ1-5; TRBD1 is a possible D gene (5 bases). The V end lost 0 bases, the J end lost 11 bases, and 21 bases lay between the germline ends. CDR1 and CDR2 (germline): SGDLS, YYNGEE. CDR3 length equals 16 residues. Combining the CDR3 with reference TRBV9 and TRBJ1-5 gives the whole variable domain DSGVTQTPKHLITATGQRVTLRCSPRSGDLSVYWYQQSLDQGLQFLIQYYNGEERAKGNILERFSAQQFPDLHSELNLSSLELGDSALYFCASSVGAGAVGEAQHFGDGTRLSIL.